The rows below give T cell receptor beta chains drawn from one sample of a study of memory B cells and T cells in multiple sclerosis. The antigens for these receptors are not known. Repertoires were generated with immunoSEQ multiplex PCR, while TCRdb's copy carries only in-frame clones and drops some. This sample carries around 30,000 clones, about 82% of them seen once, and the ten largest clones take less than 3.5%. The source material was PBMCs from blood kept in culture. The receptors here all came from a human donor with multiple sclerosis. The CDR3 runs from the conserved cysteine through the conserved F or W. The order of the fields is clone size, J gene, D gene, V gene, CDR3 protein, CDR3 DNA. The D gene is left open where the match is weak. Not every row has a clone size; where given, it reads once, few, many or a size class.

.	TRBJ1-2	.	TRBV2	CASSAGGGSLYGYTF	TGTGCCAGCAGCGCCGGGGGGGGATCCCTCTATGGCTACACCTTC
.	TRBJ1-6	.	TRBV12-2	CASRLSGGSYNSPLHF	TGTGCAAGTCGCTTGTCAGGGGGCTCCTATAATTCACCCCTCCACTTT
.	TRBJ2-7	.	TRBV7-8	CASSLVFYEQYF	TGTGCCAGCAGCTTAGTGTTTTACGAGCAGTACTTC
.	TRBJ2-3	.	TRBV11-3	CASSLRTDTQYF	TGTGCCAGCAGCTTACGGACAGATACGCAGTATTTT
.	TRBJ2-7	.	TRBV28	CASGTLALSSYEQYF	TGTGCCAGCGGTACACTAGCTCTTAGCTCCTACGAGCAGTACTTC
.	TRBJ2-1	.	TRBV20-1	CSARGVNEQFF	TGCAGTGCTAGAGGGGTTAATGAGCAGTTCTTC
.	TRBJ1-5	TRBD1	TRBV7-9	CASSPDRGSNQPQHF	TGTGCCAGCAGCCCGGACAGGGGAAGCAATCAGCCCCAGCATTTT
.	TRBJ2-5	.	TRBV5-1	CASSLDGRQETQYF	TGCGCCAGCAGCTTGGATGGAAGGCAAGAGACCCAGTACTTC
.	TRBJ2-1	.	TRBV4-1	CASNNGITGEQFF	TGCGCCAGCAATAACGGGATCACTGGTGAGCAGTTCTTC
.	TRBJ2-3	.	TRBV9	CASSVEASSDTQYF	TGTGCCAGCAGCGTAGAGGCTAGTTCCGATACGCAGTATTTT
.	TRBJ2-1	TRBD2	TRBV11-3	CASSPGLAGGAYNEQFF	TGTGCCAGCAGCCCCGGACTAGCGGGGGGGGCCTACAATGAGCAGTTCTTC
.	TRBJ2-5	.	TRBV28	CASSSLGVEETQYF	TGTGCCAGCAGTTCCTTAGGTGTAGAAGAGACCCAGTACTTC
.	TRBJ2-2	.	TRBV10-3	CAITNQGLTGELFF	TGTGCCATCACCAACCAAGGGCTCACCGGGGAGCTGTTTTTT
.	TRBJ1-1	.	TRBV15	CATSTQGGKWSAEAFF	TGTGCCACCAGCACCCAGGGAGGGAAGTGGTCCGCTGAAGCTTTCTTT
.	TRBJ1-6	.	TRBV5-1	CASSLGSEGYSPLHF	TGCGCCAGCAGCTTGGGGTCGGAGGGCTATTCACCCCTCCACTTT
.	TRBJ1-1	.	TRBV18	CASSPRDKNTEAFF	TGTGCCAGCTCACCACGGGACAAGAACACTGAAGCTTTCTTT
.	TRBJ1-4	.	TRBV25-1	CASSELGSATNEKLFF	TGTGCCAGCAGTGAATTGGGGAGCGCAACTAATGAAAAACTGTTTTTT
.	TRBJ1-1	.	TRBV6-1	CASSEGSRAFF	TGTGCCAGCAGTGAAGGAAGTCGAGCTTTCTTT
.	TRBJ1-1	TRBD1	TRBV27	CASSQGGTDAFF	TGTGCCAGCAGTCAGGGGGGGACAGATGCTTTCTTT
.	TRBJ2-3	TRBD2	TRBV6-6	CASSTSGKSTDTQYF	TGTGCCAGCAGTACTAGCGGGAAAAGCACAGATACGCAGTATTTT
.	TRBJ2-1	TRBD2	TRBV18	CASSLAGTTNNEQFF	TGTGCCAGCTCACTCGCCGGGACTACCAACAATGAGCAGTTCTTC
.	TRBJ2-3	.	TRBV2	CASSEDYTDTQYF	TGTGCCAGCAGTGAAGACTACACAGATACGCAGTATTTT
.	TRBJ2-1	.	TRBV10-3	CAISESMSGLTNNEQFF	TGTGCCATCAGTGAGTCGATGTCTGGGCTAACGAACAATGAGCAGTTCTTC
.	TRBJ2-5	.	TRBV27	CASSYQSLYQETQYF	TGTGCCAGCAGTTATCAAAGCCTATACCAAGAGACCCAGTACTTC
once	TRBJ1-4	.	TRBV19	CASSTGHGEKLFF	TGTGCCAGTAGTACAGGACACGGCGAAAAACTGTTTTTT
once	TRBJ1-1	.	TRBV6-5	CASRAPPNEAFF	TGTGCCAGCAGGGCCCCTCCTAACGAAGCTTTCTTT
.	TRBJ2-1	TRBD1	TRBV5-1	CASSKTGLEQFF	TGCGCCAGCAGCAAGACAGGGCTTGAGCAGTTCTTC
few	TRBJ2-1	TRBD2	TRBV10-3	CAIRTSGSSYNEQFF	TGTGCCATCAGGACTAGCGGGAGCTCCTACAATGAGCAGTTCTTC
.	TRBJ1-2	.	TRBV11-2	CASSSKWGSGGYTF	TGTGCCAGCAGCTCAAAGTGGGGTAGTGGTGGCTACACCTTC
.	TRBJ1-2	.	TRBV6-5	CASSRTGPNYGYTF	TGTGCCAGTTCTCGGACGGGTCCCAACTATGGCTACACCTTC
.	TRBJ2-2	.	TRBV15	CATSLPKGRPTGELFF	TGTGCCACCAGTCTTCCCAAGGGACGGCCAACCGGGGAGCTGTTTTTT
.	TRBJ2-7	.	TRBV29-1	CSVELSDYEQYF	TGCAGCGTTGAACTTAGCGACTACGAGCAGTACTTC
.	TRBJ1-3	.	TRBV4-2	CASSQDERGNTIYF	TGTGCCAGCAGCCAAGATGAAAGGGGAAACACCATATATTTT
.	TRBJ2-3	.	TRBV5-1	CASSRIGGPNTDTQYF	TGCGCCAGCAGCCGAATCGGGGGCCCAAACACAGATACGCAGTATTTT
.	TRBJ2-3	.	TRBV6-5	CASSYSSGLKTDTQYF	TGTGCCAGCAGTTACTCGTCCGGACTAAAGACAGATACGCAGTATTTT
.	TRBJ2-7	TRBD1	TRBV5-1	CASSRLDRGLSYEQYF	TGCGCCAGCAGCAGATTAGACAGGGGTCTTTCCTACGAGCAGTACTTC
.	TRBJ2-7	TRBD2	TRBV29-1	CSVGTSESYEQYF	TGCAGCGTCGGGACTAGCGAGTCCTACGAGCAGTACTTC
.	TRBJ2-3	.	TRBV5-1	CASSLFISDTQYF	TGCGCCAGCAGCCTCTTTATTTCAGATACGCAGTATTTT
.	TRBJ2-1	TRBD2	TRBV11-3	CASSLEGGGAYNEQFF	TGTGCCAGCAGCTTAGAGGGCGGGGGAGCCTACAATGAGCAGTTCTTC
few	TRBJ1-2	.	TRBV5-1	CASSLLGELDYTF	TGCGCCAGCAGCTTGTTAGGGGAGTTGGACTACACCTTC
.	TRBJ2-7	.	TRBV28	CASSGGSLYEQYF	TGTGCCAGCAGCGGAGGGAGTCTCTACGAGCAGTACTTC
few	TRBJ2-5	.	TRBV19	CASSISETQYF	TGTGCCAGTAGTATATCGGAGACCCAGTACTTC
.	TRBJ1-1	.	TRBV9	CASSVWGGTEAFF	TGTGCCAGCAGCGTCTGGGGAGGCACTGAAGCTTTCTTT
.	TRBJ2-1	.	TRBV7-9	CASSLVAGTYNEQFF	TGTGCCAGCAGTTTGGTGGCAGGCACCTACAATGAGCAGTTCTTC
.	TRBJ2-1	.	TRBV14	CASSQGGSYNEQFF	TGTGCCAGCAGCCAGGGGGGCTCCTACAATGAGCAGTTCTTC
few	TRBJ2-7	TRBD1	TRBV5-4	CASSLGQGLHEQYF	TGTGCCAGCAGCCTGGGACAGGGGCTGCACGAGCAGTACTTC
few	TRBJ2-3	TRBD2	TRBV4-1	CASSRLAGSTDTQYF	TGCGCCAGCAGCAGACTAGCGGGTAGCACAGATACGCAGTATTTT
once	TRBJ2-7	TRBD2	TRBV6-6	CASSWQGLAGGEQYF	TGTGCCAGCAGTTGGCAGGGACTAGCGGGGGGCGAGCAGTACTTC
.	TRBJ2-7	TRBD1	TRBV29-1	CSARDSTYEQYF	TGCAGCGCCCGGGACAGCACCTACGAGCAGTACTTC
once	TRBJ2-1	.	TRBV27	CASSFGVPRSYNEQFF	TGTGCCAGCAGTTTCGGGGTCCCAAGGTCCTACAATGAGCAGTTCTTC